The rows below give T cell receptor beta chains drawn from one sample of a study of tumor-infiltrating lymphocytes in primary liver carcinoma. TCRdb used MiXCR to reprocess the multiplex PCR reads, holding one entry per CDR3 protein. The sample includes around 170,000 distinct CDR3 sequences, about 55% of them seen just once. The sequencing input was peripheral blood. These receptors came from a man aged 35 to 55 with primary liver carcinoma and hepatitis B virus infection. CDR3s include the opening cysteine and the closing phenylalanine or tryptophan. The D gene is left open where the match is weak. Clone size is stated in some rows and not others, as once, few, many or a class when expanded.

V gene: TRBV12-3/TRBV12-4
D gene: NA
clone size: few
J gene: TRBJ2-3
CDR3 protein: CASSLGQDTDTQYF
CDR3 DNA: TGTGCCAGCAGTTTAGGACAGGACACAGATACGCAGTATTTT

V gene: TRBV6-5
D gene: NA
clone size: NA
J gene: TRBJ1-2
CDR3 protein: CASIPVRGSNYGYTF
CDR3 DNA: TGTGCCAGCATTCCGGTGAGGGGCAGTAACTATGGCTACACCTTC

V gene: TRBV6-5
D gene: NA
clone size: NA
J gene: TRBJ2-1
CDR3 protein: CASSRGPANNEQFF
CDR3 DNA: TGTGCCAGCAGCCGGGGACCAGCTAACAATGAGCAGTTCTTC

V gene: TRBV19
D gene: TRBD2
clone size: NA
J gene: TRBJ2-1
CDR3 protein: CASTGLAGGPSYNEQFF
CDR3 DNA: TGTGCCAGTACCGGACTAGCGGGAGGCCCCTCCTACAATGAGCAGTTCTTC

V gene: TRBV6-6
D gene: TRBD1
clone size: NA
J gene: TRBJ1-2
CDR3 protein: CASSTSFPGQDGYTF
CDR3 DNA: TGTGCCAGCAGTACGAGCTTCCCGGGACAGGATGGCTACACCTTC

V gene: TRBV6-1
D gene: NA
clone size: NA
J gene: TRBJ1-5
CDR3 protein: CASSPEQRFSNQPQHF
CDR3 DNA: TGTGCCAGCAGCCCGGAACAGAGGTTTAGCAATCAGCCCCAGCATTTT

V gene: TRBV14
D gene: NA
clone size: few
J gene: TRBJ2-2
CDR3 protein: CASSQLGANGELFF
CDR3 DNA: TGTGCCAGCAGCCAACTGGGGGCAAACGGGGAGCTGTTTTTT

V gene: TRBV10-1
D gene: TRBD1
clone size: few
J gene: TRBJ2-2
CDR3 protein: CASSWDRRTTGELFF
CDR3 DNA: TGCGCCAGCAGTTGGGACAGGCGCACCACCGGGGAGCTGTTTTTT

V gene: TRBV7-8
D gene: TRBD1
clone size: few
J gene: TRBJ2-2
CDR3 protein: CASSTSRGRAGELFF
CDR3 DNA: TGTGCCAGCAGCACTTCCAGGGGGCGGGCCGGGGAGCTGTTTTTT

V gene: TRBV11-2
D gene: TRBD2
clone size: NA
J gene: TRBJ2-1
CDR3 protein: CASSQKVGLAVVGSYNEKFF
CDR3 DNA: TGTGCCAGTAGCCAAAAGGTGGGACTAGCGGTAGTAGGTTCCTACAATGAGAAGTTCTTC

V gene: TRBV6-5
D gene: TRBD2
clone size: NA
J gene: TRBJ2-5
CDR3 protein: CASGSGLGGQETQYF
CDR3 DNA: TGTGCCAGCGGTTCCGGGTTGGGGGGGCAAGAGACCCAGTACTTC

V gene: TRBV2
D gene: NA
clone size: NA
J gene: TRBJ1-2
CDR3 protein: CASSEARRLGGYGYTF
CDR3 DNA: TGTGCCAGCAGTGAAGCGCGTCGCCTGGGGGGCTATGGCTACACCTTC

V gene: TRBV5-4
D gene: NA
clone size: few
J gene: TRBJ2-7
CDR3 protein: CASSLVPGEAYEQYF
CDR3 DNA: TGTGCCAGCAGCTTGGTTCCGGGAGAAGCCTACGAGCAGTACTTC

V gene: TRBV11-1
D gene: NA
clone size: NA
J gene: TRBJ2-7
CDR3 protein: CASREEGAHYELYF
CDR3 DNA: TGTGCCAGCAGGGAGGAGGGGGCTCACTACGAGCTGTACTTC

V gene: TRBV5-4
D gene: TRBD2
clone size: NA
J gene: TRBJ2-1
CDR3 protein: CASSSKSSGPDNEQFF
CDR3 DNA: TGTGCCAGCAGCTCCAAGTCTAGCGGGCCTGACAATGAGCAGTTCTTC

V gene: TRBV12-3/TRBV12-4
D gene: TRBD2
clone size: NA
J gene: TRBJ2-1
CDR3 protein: CASTRGLAGNEQFF
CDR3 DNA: TGTGCCAGCACCAGGGGACTAGCGGGGAATGAGCAGTTCTTC

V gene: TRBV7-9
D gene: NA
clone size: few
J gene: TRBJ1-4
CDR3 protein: CASSPNEKLFF
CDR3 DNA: TGTGCCAGCAGCCCCAATGAAAAACTGTTTTTT

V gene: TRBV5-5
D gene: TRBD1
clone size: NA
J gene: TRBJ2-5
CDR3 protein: CASSPAGGPGETQYF
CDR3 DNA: TGTGCCAGCAGCCCGGCAGGGGGCCCGGGAGAGACCCAGTACTTC

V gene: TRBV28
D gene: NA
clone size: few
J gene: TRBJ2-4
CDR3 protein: CASSRSQDIQYF
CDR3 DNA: TGTGCCAGCAGTCGGTCTCAGGACATTCAGTACTTC

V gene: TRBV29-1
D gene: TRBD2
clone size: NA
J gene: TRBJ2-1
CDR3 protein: CSVGLAGGFYNERFF
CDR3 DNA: TGCAGCGTTGGACTAGCGGGAGGGTTCTACAATGAGCGGTTCTTC

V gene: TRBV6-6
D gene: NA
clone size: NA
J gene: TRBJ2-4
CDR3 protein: CASAHVGRNIQYF
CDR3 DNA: TGTGCCAGCGCTCACGTCGGAAGAAACATTCAGTACTTC

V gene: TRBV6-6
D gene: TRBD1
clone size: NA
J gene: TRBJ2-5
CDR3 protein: CDSSYARGQETQYF
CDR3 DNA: TGTGACAGCAGTTATGCCAGGGGGCAAGAGACCCAGTACTTC

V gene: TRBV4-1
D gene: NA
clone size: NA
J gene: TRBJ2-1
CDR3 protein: CASSILGRNEQSF
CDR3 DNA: TGCGCCAGCAGCATCTTAGGGCGCAATGAGCAGTCCTTC

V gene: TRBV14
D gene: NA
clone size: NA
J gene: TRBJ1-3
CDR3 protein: CASSSGAASFSGNTIYF
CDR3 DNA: TGTGCCAGCAGCTCCGGGGCAGCAAGCTTCTCTGGAAACACCATATATTTT

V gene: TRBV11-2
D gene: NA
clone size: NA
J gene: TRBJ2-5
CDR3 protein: CASSSRHRRVETQYF
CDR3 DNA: TGTGCCAGCAGCTCAAGACATAGGAGGGTAGAGACCCAGTACTTC

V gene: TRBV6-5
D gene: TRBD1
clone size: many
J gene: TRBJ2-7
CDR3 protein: CASRWDRVGEQYF
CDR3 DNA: TGTGCCAGCAGGTGGGACAGGGTAGGCGAGCAGTACTTC

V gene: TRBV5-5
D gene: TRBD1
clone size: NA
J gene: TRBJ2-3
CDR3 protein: CASSLGTGVGTDTQYF
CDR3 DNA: TGTGCCAGCAGCTTAGGGACAGGGGTTGGAACAGATACGCAGTATTTT

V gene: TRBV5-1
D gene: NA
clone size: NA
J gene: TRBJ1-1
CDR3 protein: CASSFAIRRTKNTEAFF
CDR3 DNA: TGCGCCAGCAGCTTCGCGATCCGACGGACGAAGAACACTGAAGCTTTCTTT

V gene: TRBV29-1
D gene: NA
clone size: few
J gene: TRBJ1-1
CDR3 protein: CSVGGGDEAFF
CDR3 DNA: TGCAGCGTCGGAGGGGGGGATGAAGCTTTCTTT

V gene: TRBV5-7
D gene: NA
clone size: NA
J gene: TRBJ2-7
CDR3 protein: CASNLVYEQYF
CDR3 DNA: TGTGCCAGCAACTTAGTATACGAGCAGTACTTC

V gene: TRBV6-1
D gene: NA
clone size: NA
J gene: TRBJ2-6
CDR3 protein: CATTRDQSSSGANVLTF
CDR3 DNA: TGTGCCACTACCCGGGACCAATCGAGTTCTGGGGCCAACGTCCTGACTTTC

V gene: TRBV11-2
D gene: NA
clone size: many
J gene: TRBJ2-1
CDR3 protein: CASRWTGAYNEQFF
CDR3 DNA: TGTGCCAGCAGATGGACGGGAGCCTACAATGAGCAGTTCTTC

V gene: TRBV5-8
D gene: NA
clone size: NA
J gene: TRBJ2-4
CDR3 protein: CASSLDGGPPGAKNIQYF
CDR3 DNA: TGTGCCAGCAGCTTGGATGGGGGGCCCCCGGGGGCCAAAAACATTCAGTACTTC

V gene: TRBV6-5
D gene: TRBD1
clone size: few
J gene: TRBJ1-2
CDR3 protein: CASSPAGQGYGYTF
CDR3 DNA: TGTGCCAGCAGTCCCGCGGGACAGGGCTATGGCTACACCTTC

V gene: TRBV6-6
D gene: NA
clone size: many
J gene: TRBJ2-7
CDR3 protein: CASRPGIDEQYF
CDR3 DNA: TGTGCCAGCAGGCCCGGGATCGACGAGCAGTACTTC

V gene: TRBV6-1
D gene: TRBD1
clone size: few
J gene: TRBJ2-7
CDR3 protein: CASRPGQGYEQYF
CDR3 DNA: TGTGCCAGCAGGCCGGGACAGGGGTACGAGCAGTACTTC